The 8 T cell receptor beta chains in this list originate from one sample, sequenced in a study of T cell changes during pregnancy in multiple sclerosis. Clones were sequenced by immunoSEQ multiplex PCR, and TCRdb holds only the in-frame ones, with some missing. In the table there are 100,000 or so clones, 92% of which are singletons. Sequencing used peripheral blood, obtained after pregnancy. All receptors derive from a female donor with multiple sclerosis, enrolled in a pregnancy study.

J is TRBJ1-6 and V is TRBV5-4; D is unclear. The CDR3 runs 13 residues. From germline, CDR1 is SGHNT and CDR2 YYREEE (reference sequence). Trimming removed 0 bases at V and 8 bases at J, with 6 bases between. CDR3 nucleotides: TGTGCCAGCAGCTTGGAGCGGGATTCACCCCTCCACTTT. Amino acids: CASSLERDSPLHF. Variable domain in full (rest from reference TRBV5-4 and TRBJ1-6): ETGVTQSPTHLIKTRGQQVTLRCSSQSGHNTVSWYQQALGQGPQFIFQYYREEENGRGNFPPRFSGLQFPNYSSELNVNALELDDSALYLCASSLERDSPLHFGNGTRLTVT.

The CDR3: CASIGQGHTGELFF. For the CDR3, the DNA is TGTGCCAGCATCGGACAGGGGCACACCGGGGAGCTGTTTTTT. This chain uses TRBV7-9 with TRBJ2-2; 9 nucleotides match TRBD1. The CDR3 is 14 residues long. Unmatched junction bases numbered 3, after V lost 7 bases and J lost 3 bases. Germline CDR1 SEHNR, CDR2 FQNEAQ (reference sequence).

The chain is built from TRBV6-5 and TRBJ1-2; 7 positions agree with TRBD1. Germline assignment: CDR1 MNHEY and CDR2 SVGAGI. The CDR3 runs 15 residues. With V trimmed by 0 bases and J by 4 bases, 5 bases remained unmatched. The CDR3 spells CASSYSNRGLYGYTF. CDR3 coding DNA: TGTGCCAGCAGTTACTCGAATAGGGGGCTCTATGGCTACACCTTC.

This CDR3 is CASSYFSGRVSGELFF. As DNA, the CDR3 is TGTGCCAGCAGTTACTTCAGCGGGCGCGTGTCCGGGGAGCTGTTTTTT. The chain is built from TRBV6-5 and TRBJ2-2; weak D call: TRBD2 (6 bases). The germline V and J ends were trimmed by 1 base and 6 bases, with 15 bases remaining between them. Germline V gives CDR1 MNHEY, CDR2 SVGAGI. This CDR3 spans 16 amino acids.

The rearrangement links TRBV28 to TRBJ1-2; D not certain. This CDR3 spans 14 amino acids. The ends were cut back, 6 bases at V and 4 bases at J, with 15 bases in the middle. From germline, CDR1 is MDHEN and CDR2 SYDVKM. The chain's CDR3 is CASSSYGEGYGYTF. CDR3 coding DNA: TGTGCCAGCAGCTCATACGGGGAGGGCTATGGCTACACCTTC.

This clone was seen a few times. The chain carries TRBV29-1 and TRBJ1-1; maybe TRBD1 (5 bases). The CDR3 sequence is 12 residues long. The V end lost 7 bases, the J end lost 5 bases, and 14 bases lay between the germline ends. Germline values: CDR1 SQVTM, CDR2 ANQGSEA. CDR3 protein: CSGARGKTEAFF. Here the CDR3 DNA reads TGCAGCGGAGCACGGGGGAAGACTGAAGCTTTCTTT. Variable domain in full (rest from reference TRBV29-1 and TRBJ1-1): SAVISQKPSRDICQRGTSLTIQCQVDSQVTMMFWYRQQPGQSLTLIATANQGSEATYESGFVIDKFPISRPNLTFSTLTVSNMSPEDSSIYLCSGARGKTEAFFGQGTRLTVV.

The V gene is TRBV10-3, the J gene TRBJ2-2, with 14 bases lining up with TRBD2. The germline V gene has CDR1 ENHRY and CDR2 SYGVKD. CDR3 size: 16 residues. Germline trimming cut 7 bases from V and 4 bases from J; bases unmatched to any gene: 5. CDR3 sequence reads: CAINGLAGGLTGELFF. The DNA of the CDR3 is TGTGCCATCAACGGACTAGCGGGAGGTCTCACCGGGGAGCTGTTTTTT.

This clone appeared a single time. The rearrangement uses TRBV14 and TRBJ2-1; 9 bases line up with TRBD2. Germline V lookup: CDR1 SGHDN, CDR2 FVKESK. The V segment lost 4 bases and the J segment 8 bases; nucleotides outside the gene matches: 9. This CDR3 region has 15 residues. The CDR3 sequence: CASSRLAALVDEQFF. CDR3 in DNA: TGTGCCAGCAGCCGACTAGCGGCTCTTGTCGATGAGCAGTTCTTC. The full variable domain, in which reference TRBV14 and TRBJ2-1 provide the parts outside the CDR3, is EAGVTQFPSHSVIEKGQTVTLRCDPISGHDNLYWYRRVMGKEIKFLLHFVKESKQDESGMPNNRFLAERTGGTYSTLKVQPAELEDSGVYFCASSRLAALVDEQFFGPGTRLTVL.